This TCR beta chain was found in a study of cytomegalovirus exposure and HLA in healthy donors. 60 Vbeta and 13 Jbeta primers were used in PCR. Sequenced by immunoSEQ multiplex PCR; TCRdb stores in-frame clones only, minus some. The repertoire shows approximately 46,000 clones; the top ten hold 6.5% to 10%. Trimming left V 2 bases short and J 3 bases short, with 8 bases between. The CDR3 extends over 13 amino acids. The receptor was derived from a male donor in good health and CMV-seronegative. The rearrangement joins TRBV23-1 to TRBJ2-7; perhaps TRBD2 as D (6 bases). TRBV23-1 is an ORF, and what it does is uncertain. Material: PBMCs. CDR3 sequence reads: CASSQGGIYEQYF. As DNA, the CDR3 is TGCGCCAGCAGTCAAGGCGGGATCTACGAGCAGTACTTC.